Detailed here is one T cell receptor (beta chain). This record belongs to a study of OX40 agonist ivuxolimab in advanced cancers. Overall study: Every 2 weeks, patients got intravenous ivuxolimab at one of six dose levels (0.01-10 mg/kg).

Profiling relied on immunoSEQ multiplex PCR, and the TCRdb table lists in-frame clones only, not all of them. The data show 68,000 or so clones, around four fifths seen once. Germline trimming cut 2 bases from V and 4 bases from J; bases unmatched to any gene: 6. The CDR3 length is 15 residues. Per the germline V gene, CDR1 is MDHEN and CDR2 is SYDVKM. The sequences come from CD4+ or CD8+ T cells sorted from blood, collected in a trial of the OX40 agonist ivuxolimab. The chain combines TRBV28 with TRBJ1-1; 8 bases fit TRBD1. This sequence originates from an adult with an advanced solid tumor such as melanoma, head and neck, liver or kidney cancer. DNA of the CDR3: TGTGCCAGCAGTTTAGTCAGGGGGCGGTCCACTGAAGCTTTCTTT. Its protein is CASSLVRGRSTEAFF.